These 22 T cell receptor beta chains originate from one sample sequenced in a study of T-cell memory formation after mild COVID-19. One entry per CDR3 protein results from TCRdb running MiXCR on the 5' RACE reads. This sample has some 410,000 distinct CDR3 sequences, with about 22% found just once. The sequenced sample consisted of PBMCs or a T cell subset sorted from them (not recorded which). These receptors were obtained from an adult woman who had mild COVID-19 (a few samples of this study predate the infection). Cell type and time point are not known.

CDR3 DNA: TGTGCCAGCAGCCTCAGGGGGCAGGGGGCCAACGTCCTGACTTTC. Protein product: CASSLRGQGANVLTF. The chain employs TRBV5-6 and TRBJ2-6; 8 positions agree with TRBD1. V lost 4 bases to trimming and J lost 4 bases; unmatched junction nucleotides: 4. The CDR3 length is 15 residues. CDR1 SGHDT and CDR2 YYEEEE come from the germline V gene.

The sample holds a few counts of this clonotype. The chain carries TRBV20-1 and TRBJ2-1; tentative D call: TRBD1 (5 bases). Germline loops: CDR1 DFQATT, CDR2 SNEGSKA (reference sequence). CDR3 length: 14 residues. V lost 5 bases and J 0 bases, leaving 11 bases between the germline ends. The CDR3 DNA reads TGCAGTGCTTTTCCAGGGTCCTCCTACAATGAGCAGTTCTTC. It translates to CSAFPGSSYNEQFF.

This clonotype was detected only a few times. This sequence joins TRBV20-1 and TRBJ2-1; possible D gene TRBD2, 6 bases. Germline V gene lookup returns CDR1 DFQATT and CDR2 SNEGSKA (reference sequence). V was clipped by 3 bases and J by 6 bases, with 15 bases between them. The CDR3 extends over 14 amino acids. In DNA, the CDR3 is TGCAGTGCTAGGGCGGTCGGTAGCGGCAATGAGCAGTTCTTC. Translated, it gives CSARAVGSGNEQFF.

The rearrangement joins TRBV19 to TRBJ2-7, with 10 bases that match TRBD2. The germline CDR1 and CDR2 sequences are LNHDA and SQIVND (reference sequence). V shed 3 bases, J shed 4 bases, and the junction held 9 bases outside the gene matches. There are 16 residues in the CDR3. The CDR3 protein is CASSMFSGRIGYEQYF. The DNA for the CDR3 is TGTGCCAGTAGTATGTTTAGCGGGAGGATTGGTTACGAGCAGTACTTC.

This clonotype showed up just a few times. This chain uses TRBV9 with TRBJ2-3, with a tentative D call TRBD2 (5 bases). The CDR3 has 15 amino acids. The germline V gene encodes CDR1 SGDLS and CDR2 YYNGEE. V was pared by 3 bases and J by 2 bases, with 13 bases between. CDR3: CASSASGLFTDTQYF. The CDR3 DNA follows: TGTGCCAGCAGCGCAAGTGGACTTTTCACAGATACGCAGTATTTT. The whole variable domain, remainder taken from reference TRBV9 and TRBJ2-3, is DSGVTQTPKHLITATGQRVTLRCSPRSGDLSVYWYQQSLDQGLQFLIQYYNGEERAKGNILERFSAQQFPDLHSELNLSSLELGDSALYFCASSASGLFTDTQYFGPGTRLTVL.

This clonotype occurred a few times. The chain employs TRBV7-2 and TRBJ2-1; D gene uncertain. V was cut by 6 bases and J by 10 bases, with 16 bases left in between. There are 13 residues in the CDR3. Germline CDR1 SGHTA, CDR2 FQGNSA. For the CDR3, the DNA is TGTGCCAGCAGTAAGTTAACCCCTCGGGAGCAGTTCTTC. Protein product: CASSKLTPREQFF.

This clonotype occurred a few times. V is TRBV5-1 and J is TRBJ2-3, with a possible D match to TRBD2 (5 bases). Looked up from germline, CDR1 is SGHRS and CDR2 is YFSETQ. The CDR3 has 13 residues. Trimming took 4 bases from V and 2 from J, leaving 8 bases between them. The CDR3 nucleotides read TGCGCCAGCAGCGGGGAGAACACAGATACGCAGTATTTT. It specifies CASSGENTDTQYF.

CDR3 region: CSAKQGNQPQHF. The CDR3 DNA is TGCAGTGCAAAACAGGGTAATCAGCCCCAGCATTTT. The chain recombines TRBV20-1 with TRBJ1-5, with D perhaps TRBD1 (6 bases). Germline values: CDR1 DFQATT, CDR2 SNEGSKA (reference sequence). The V end lost 6 bases, the J end lost 4 bases, and 10 bases lay between the germline ends. CDR3 length: 12 residues.

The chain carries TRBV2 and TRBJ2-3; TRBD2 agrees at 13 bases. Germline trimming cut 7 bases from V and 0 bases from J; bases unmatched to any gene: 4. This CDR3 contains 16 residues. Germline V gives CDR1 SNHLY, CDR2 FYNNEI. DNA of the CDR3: TGTGCCAGCACACTAGCGGGAGGGCCTAGCACAGATACGCAGTATTTT. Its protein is CASTLAGGPSTDTQYF.

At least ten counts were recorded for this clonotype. The CDR3 here is CASGPRGSESEQFF. For the CDR3, the DNA is TGCGCCAGCGGCCCGCGCGGGAGTGAGAGTGAGCAGTTCTTC. This rearrangement joins TRBV5-1 to TRBJ2-1, with 7 bases matching TRBD2. The CDR3 spans 14 residues. V shed 7 bases, J shed 9 bases, and the junction held 13 bases outside the gene matches. Germline assignment: CDR1 SGHRS and CDR2 YFSETQ.

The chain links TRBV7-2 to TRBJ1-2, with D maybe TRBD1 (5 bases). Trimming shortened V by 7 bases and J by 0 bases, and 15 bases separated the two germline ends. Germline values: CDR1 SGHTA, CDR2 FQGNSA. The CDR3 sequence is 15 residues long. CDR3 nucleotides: TGTGCCAGCATTCCTAGGGGTAACTCTAACTATGGCTACACCTTC. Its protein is CASIPRGNSNYGYTF.

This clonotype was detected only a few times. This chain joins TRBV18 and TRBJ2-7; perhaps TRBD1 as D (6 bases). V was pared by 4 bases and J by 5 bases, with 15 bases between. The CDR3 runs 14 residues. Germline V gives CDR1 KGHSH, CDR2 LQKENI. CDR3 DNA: TGTGCCAGCTCACTTAAATCACAGGGTAACGAGCAGTACTTC. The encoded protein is CASSLKSQGNEQYF. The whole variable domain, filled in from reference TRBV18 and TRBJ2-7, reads NAGVMQNPRHLVRRRGQEARLRCSPMKGHSHVYWYRQLPEEGLKFMVYLQKENIIDESGMPKERFSAEFPKEGPSILRIQQVVRGDSAAYFCASSLKSQGNEQYFGPGTRLTVT.

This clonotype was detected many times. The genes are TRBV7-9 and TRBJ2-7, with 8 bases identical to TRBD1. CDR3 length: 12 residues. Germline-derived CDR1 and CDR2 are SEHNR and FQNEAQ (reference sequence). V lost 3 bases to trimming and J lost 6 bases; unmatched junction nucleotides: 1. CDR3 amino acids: CASSFTGGEQYF. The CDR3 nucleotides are TGTGCCAGCAGCTTTACAGGGGGCGAGCAGTACTTC.

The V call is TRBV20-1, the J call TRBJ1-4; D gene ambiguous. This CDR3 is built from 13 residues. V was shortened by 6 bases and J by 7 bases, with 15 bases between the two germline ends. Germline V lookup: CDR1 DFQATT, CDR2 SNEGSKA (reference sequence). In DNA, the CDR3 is TGCAGTGCCCCACCCCCAGGCAGTGAAAAACTGTTTTTT. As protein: CSAPPPGSEKLFF.

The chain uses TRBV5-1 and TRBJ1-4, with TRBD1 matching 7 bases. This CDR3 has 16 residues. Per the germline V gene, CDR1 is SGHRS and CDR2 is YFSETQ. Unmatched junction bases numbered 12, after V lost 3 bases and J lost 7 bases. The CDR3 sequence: CASSSLTTGEGEKLFF. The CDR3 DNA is TGCGCCAGCAGCTCCTTAACTACAGGGGAGGGTGAAAAACTGTTTTTT.

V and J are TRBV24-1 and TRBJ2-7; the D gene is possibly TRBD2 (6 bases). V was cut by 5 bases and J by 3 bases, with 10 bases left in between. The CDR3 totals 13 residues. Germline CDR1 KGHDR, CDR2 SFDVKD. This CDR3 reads CATSGRVGYEQYF. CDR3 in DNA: TGTGCCACCAGTGGGAGGGTTGGCTACGAGCAGTACTTC.

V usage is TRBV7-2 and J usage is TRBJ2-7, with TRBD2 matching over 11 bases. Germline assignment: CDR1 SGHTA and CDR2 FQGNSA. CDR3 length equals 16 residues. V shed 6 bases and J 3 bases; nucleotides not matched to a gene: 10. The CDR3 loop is CASSPTSGSSGYEQYF. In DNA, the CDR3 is TGTGCCAGCAGTCCTACTAGCGGGAGCTCAGGCTACGAGCAGTACTTC.

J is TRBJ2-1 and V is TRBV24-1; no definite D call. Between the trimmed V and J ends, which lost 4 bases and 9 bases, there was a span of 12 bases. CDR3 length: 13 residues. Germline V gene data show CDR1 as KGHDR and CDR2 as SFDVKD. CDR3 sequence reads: CATSDFPGGEQFF. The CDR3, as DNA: TGTGCCACCAGTGACTTTCCTGGTGGTGAGCAGTTCTTC.

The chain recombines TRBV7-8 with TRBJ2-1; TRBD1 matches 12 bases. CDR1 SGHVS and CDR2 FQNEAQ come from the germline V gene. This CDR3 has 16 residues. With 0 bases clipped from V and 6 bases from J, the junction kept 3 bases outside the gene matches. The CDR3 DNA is TGTGCCAGCAGCTTAGCGGGACAGGGGGCGTCCAATGAGCAGTTCTTC. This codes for CASSLAGQGASNEQFF. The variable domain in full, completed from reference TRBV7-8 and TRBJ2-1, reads GAGVSQSPRYKVAKRGQDVALRCDPISGHVSLFWYQQALGQGPEFLTYFQNEAQLDKSGLPSDRFFAERPEGSVSTLKIQRTQQEDSAVYLCASSLAGQGASNEQFFGPGTRLTVL.

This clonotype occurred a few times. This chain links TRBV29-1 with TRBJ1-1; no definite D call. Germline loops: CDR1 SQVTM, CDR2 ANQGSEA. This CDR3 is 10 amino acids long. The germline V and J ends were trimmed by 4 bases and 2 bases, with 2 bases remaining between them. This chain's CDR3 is CSVVNTEAFF. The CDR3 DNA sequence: TGCAGCGTTGTTAACACTGAAGCTTTCTTT.

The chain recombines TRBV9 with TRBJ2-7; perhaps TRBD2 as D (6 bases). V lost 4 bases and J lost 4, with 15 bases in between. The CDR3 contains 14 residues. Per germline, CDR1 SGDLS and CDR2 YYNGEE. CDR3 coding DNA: TGTGCCAGCAGCCCCGGGGGTACGATTTACGAGCAGTACTTC. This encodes CASSPGGTIYEQYF.

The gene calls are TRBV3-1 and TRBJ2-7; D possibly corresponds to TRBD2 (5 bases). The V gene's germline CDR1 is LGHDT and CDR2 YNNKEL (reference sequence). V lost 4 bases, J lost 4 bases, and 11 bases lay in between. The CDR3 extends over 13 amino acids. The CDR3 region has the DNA TGTGCCAGCAGCCGCGAAGAGGGTTACGAGCAGTACTTC. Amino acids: CASSREEGYEQYF.